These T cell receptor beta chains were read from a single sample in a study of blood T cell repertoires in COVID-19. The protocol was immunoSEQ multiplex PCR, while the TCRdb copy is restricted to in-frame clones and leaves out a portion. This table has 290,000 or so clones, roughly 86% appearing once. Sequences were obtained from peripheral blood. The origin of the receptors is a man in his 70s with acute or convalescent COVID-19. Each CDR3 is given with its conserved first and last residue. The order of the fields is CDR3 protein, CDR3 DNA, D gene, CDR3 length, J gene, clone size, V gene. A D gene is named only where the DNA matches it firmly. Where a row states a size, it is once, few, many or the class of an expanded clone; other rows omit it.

cdr3_aa: CASSLDWRGWNEQFF
cdr3_nt: TGTGCCAGCAGCTTAGATTGGCGGGGGTGGAATGAGCAGTTCTTC
d_call: TRBD2
cdr3_length: 15
j_call: TRBJ2-1
clone_size: -
v_call: TRBV11-2

cdr3_aa: CASSTGGGPNEQFF
cdr3_nt: TGTGCCAGCAGCACGGGGGGGGGCCCCAATGAGCAGTTCTTC
d_call: TRBD2
cdr3_length: 14
j_call: TRBJ2-1
clone_size: -
v_call: TRBV14

cdr3_aa: CASSVGGGTTNEKLFF
cdr3_nt: TGTGCCAGCAGCGTAGGCGGGGGCACGACTAATGAAAAACTGTTTTTT
d_call: -
cdr3_length: 16
j_call: TRBJ1-4
clone_size: -
v_call: TRBV9

cdr3_aa: CASSPETQNYGYTF
cdr3_nt: TGTGCCAGCTCACCTGAAACGCAGAACTATGGCTACACCTTC
d_call: -
cdr3_length: 14
j_call: TRBJ1-2
clone_size: -
v_call: TRBV18

cdr3_aa: CASSQDLGSGIQYF
cdr3_nt: TGCGCCAGCAGCCAAGATCTGGGCTCCGGCATTCAGTACTTC
d_call: -
cdr3_length: 14
j_call: TRBJ2-4
clone_size: -
v_call: TRBV4-3

cdr3_aa: CASSERQGAVEKLFF
cdr3_nt: TGTGCCAGCAGCGAGAGACAGGGGGCAGTCGAAAAACTGTTTTTT
d_call: TRBD1
cdr3_length: 15
j_call: TRBJ1-4
clone_size: once
v_call: TRBV7-9

cdr3_aa: CASSLGGQGVYEQYF
cdr3_nt: TGCGCCAGCAGCTTGGGGGGACAGGGTGTCTACGAGCAGTACTTC
d_call: TRBD1
cdr3_length: 15
j_call: TRBJ2-7
clone_size: -
v_call: TRBV5-1

cdr3_aa: CASSKGSGTSGRSSYEQYF
cdr3_nt: TGTGCCAGCAGCAAAGGGTCCGGGACTAGCGGGAGGAGCTCCTACGAGCAGTACTTC
d_call: -
cdr3_length: 19
j_call: TRBJ2-7
clone_size: -
v_call: TRBV21-1

cdr3_aa: CASSYTGSYEQYF
cdr3_nt: TGTGCCAGCAGTTATACGGGGAGCTACGAGCAGTACTTC
d_call: -
cdr3_length: 13
j_call: TRBJ2-7
clone_size: -
v_call: TRBV6-2/TRBV6-3

cdr3_aa: CASSYPVRQNNYGYTF
cdr3_nt: TGTGCCAGCAGTTACCCCGTCAGGCAAAATAACTATGGCTACACCTTC
d_call: -
cdr3_length: 16
j_call: TRBJ1-2
clone_size: -
v_call: TRBV6-5

cdr3_aa: CASSRDLNTEAFF
cdr3_nt: TGCGCCAGCAGTCGGGACTTGAACACTGAAGCTTTCTTT
d_call: -
cdr3_length: 13
j_call: TRBJ1-1
clone_size: -
v_call: TRBV5-1

cdr3_aa: CASSFLQGNVKLFF
cdr3_nt: TGTGCCAGCAGCTTCTTACAGGGGAATGTAAAACTGTTTTTT
d_call: TRBD1
cdr3_length: 14
j_call: TRBJ1-4
clone_size: -
v_call: TRBV3-1/TRBV3-2

cdr3_aa: CAWGWGGEQYF
cdr3_nt: TGTGCCTGGGGATGGGGGGGGGAGCAGTACTTC
d_call: TRBD2
cdr3_length: 11
j_call: TRBJ2-7
clone_size: -
v_call: TRBV30

cdr3_aa: CASSLLRETQYF
cdr3_nt: TGTGCCAGCAGCTTACTCCGAGAGACCCAGTACTTC
d_call: -
cdr3_length: 12
j_call: TRBJ2-5
clone_size: -
v_call: TRBV7-9

cdr3_aa: CSALGAEETQYF
cdr3_nt: TGCAGCGCCCTTGGGGCAGAAGAGACCCAGTACTTC
d_call: -
cdr3_length: 12
j_call: TRBJ2-5
clone_size: -
v_call: TRBV29-1

cdr3_aa: CASSLGAVSYNEQFF
cdr3_nt: TGTGCCAGCAGCTTAGGAGCGGTTTCCTACAATGAGCAGTTCTTC
d_call: -
cdr3_length: 15
j_call: TRBJ2-1
clone_size: -
v_call: TRBV7-6

cdr3_aa: CASSLRTGVVYEQYF
cdr3_nt: TGCGCCAGCAGCTTAAGGACAGGGGTAGTCTACGAGCAGTACTTC
d_call: TRBD1
cdr3_length: 15
j_call: TRBJ2-7
clone_size: -
v_call: TRBV5-1

cdr3_aa: CASSRDRGYEQYF
cdr3_nt: TGTGCCAGCAGCCGGGACAGGGGCTACGAGCAGTACTTC
d_call: TRBD1
cdr3_length: 13
j_call: TRBJ2-7
clone_size: -
v_call: TRBV7-8

cdr3_aa: CASSLSRYGYTF
cdr3_nt: TGTGCCAGCAGTTTGAGCCGATATGGCTACACCTTC
d_call: -
cdr3_length: 12
j_call: TRBJ1-2
clone_size: few
v_call: TRBV6-2/TRBV6-3

cdr3_aa: CASSLASSGSYNEQFF
cdr3_nt: TGCGCCAGCAGCTTGGCCTCTAGCGGCTCCTACAATGAGCAGTTCTTC
d_call: TRBD2
cdr3_length: 16
j_call: TRBJ2-1
clone_size: -
v_call: TRBV5-1

cdr3_aa: CASSVNGGLGEQFF
cdr3_nt: TGTGCCAGCAGCGTGAACGGGGGACTTGGTGAGCAGTTCTTC
d_call: -
cdr3_length: 14
j_call: TRBJ2-1
clone_size: -
v_call: TRBV27

cdr3_aa: CASRDRDSSYEQYF
cdr3_nt: TGTGCCAGCAGGGACCGGGACTCGTCCTACGAGCAGTACTTC
d_call: -
cdr3_length: 14
j_call: TRBJ2-7
clone_size: -
v_call: TRBV7-8

cdr3_aa: CSVRADSNQPQHF
cdr3_nt: TGCAGCGTGCGAGCGGATAGCAATCAGCCCCAGCATTTT
d_call: -
cdr3_length: 13
j_call: TRBJ1-5
clone_size: -
v_call: TRBV29-1

cdr3_aa: CASSLVSASGDTQYF
cdr3_nt: TGTGCCAGCAGCTTAGTCTCCGCGTCAGGGGATACGCAGTATTTT
d_call: -
cdr3_length: 15
j_call: TRBJ2-3
clone_size: -
v_call: TRBV7-9

cdr3_aa: CASSQGSAYNSPLHF
cdr3_nt: TGTGCCAGCAGCCAGGGAAGCGCCTATAATTCACCCCTCCACTTT
d_call: -
cdr3_length: 15
j_call: TRBJ1-6
clone_size: -
v_call: TRBV6-5

cdr3_aa: CASSPHRGGTGELFF
cdr3_nt: TGTGCCAGCAGCCCCCACAGGGGTGGAACCGGGGAGCTGTTTTTT
d_call: TRBD1
cdr3_length: 15
j_call: TRBJ2-2
clone_size: -
v_call: TRBV7-2

cdr3_aa: CASSQASGRGPESPPYEQYF
cdr3_nt: TGCGCCAGCAGCCAAGCGTCAGGCAGGGGGCCCGAGTCCCCACCCTACGAGCAGTACTTC
d_call: TRBD1
cdr3_length: 20
j_call: TRBJ2-7
clone_size: -
v_call: TRBV4-3

cdr3_aa: CSASRQGVAEAFF
cdr3_nt: TGCAGTGCTAGTAGACAGGGAGTAGCTGAAGCTTTCTTT
d_call: TRBD1
cdr3_length: 13
j_call: TRBJ1-1
clone_size: -
v_call: TRBV20-1

cdr3_aa: CASTSSPSGTYGYTF
cdr3_nt: TGTGCCAGTACCTCATCTCCGTCCGGGACATACGGCTACACCTTC
d_call: -
cdr3_length: 15
j_call: TRBJ1-2
clone_size: -
v_call: TRBV19

cdr3_aa: CASSLSTRNTEAFF
cdr3_nt: TGCGCCAGCAGCCTCTCGACTCGGAACACTGAAGCTTTCTTT
d_call: -
cdr3_length: 14
j_call: TRBJ1-1
clone_size: -
v_call: TRBV5-1

cdr3_aa: CASSLSGPPYNEQFF
cdr3_nt: TGTGCCAGCAGCTTATCGGGTCCGCCCTACAATGAGCAGTTCTTC
d_call: -
cdr3_length: 15
j_call: TRBJ2-1
clone_size: -
v_call: TRBV11-2

cdr3_aa: CASSYPSGEARGGELFF
cdr3_nt: TGTGCCAGCAGTTACCCCTCGGGGGAGGCCCGAGGCGGGGAGCTGTTTTTT
d_call: -
cdr3_length: 17
j_call: TRBJ2-2
clone_size: -
v_call: TRBV6-2/TRBV6-3

cdr3_aa: CASSPLAFPYNEQFF
cdr3_nt: TGTGCCAGTAGTCCACTAGCTTTCCCCTACAATGAGCAGTTCTTC
d_call: -
cdr3_length: 15
j_call: TRBJ2-1
clone_size: -
v_call: TRBV19

cdr3_aa: CAISVGGIGSYNEQFF
cdr3_nt: TGTGCCATCAGTGTCGGCGGGATAGGCTCCTACAATGAGCAGTTCTTC
d_call: -
cdr3_length: 16
j_call: TRBJ2-1
clone_size: -
v_call: TRBV10-3

cdr3_aa: CASRRGGGEQFF
cdr3_nt: TGTGCCAGCAGGCGGGGGGGCGGCGAGCAGTTCTTC
d_call: TRBD2
cdr3_length: 12
j_call: TRBJ2-1
clone_size: -
v_call: TRBV28

cdr3_aa: CASSRQGSGNQPQHF
cdr3_nt: TGTGCCAGCAGTCGACAGGGATCTGGCAATCAGCCCCAGCATTTT
d_call: TRBD1
cdr3_length: 15
j_call: TRBJ1-5
clone_size: -
v_call: TRBV6-5

cdr3_aa: CASSGDRTWETQYF
cdr3_nt: TGTGCCAGTAGCGGGGACAGGACTTGGGAGACCCAGTACTTC
d_call: TRBD1
cdr3_length: 14
j_call: TRBJ2-5
clone_size: -
v_call: TRBV19

cdr3_aa: CASSLQDEKLFF
cdr3_nt: TGTGCCAGCAGCTTACAGGATGAAAAACTGTTTTTT
d_call: -
cdr3_length: 12
j_call: TRBJ1-4
clone_size: -
v_call: TRBV5-6

cdr3_aa: CASSLGAGQETQYF
cdr3_nt: TGTGCCAGCAGCTTAGGGGCGGGACAAGAGACCCAGTACTTC
d_call: -
cdr3_length: 14
j_call: TRBJ2-5
clone_size: -
v_call: TRBV7-3

cdr3_aa: CASSQPRTSGVNEQYF
cdr3_nt: TGTGCCAGCAGCCAACCTAGGACTAGCGGGGTAAACGAGCAGTACTTC
d_call: TRBD2
cdr3_length: 16
j_call: TRBJ2-7
clone_size: few
v_call: TRBV3-1/TRBV3-2

cdr3_aa: CASSHRVGGSYEQYF
cdr3_nt: TGCGCCAGCAGCCACAGGGTTGGGGGCTCCTACGAGCAGTACTTC
d_call: -
cdr3_length: 15
j_call: TRBJ2-7
clone_size: -
v_call: TRBV5-1

cdr3_aa: CASSEFAGTGATGELFF
cdr3_nt: TGTGCCAGCAGTGAATTTGCGGGGACAGGGGCAACCGGGGAGCTGTTTTTT
d_call: TRBD1
cdr3_length: 17
j_call: TRBJ2-2
clone_size: -
v_call: TRBV25-1

cdr3_aa: CASSWGQALNGYTF
cdr3_nt: TGTGCCAGCAGCTGGGGACAGGCCCTCAATGGCTACACCTTC
d_call: TRBD1
cdr3_length: 14
j_call: TRBJ1-2
clone_size: -
v_call: TRBV7-9

cdr3_aa: CASSVLGGGRTDTQYF
cdr3_nt: TGTGCCAGCAGCGTACTCGGCGGGGGACGCACAGATACGCAGTATTTT
d_call: TRBD2
cdr3_length: 16
j_call: TRBJ2-3
clone_size: -
v_call: TRBV9

cdr3_aa: CASSYGGLGNQPQHF
cdr3_nt: TGTGCCAGCAGTTACGGAGGGCTCGGCAATCAGCCCCAGCATTTT
d_call: -
cdr3_length: 15
j_call: TRBJ1-5
clone_size: -
v_call: TRBV6-5

cdr3_aa: CAITMNGQVGYGYTF
cdr3_nt: TGTGCCATCACCATGAATGGACAGGTCGGGTATGGCTACACCTTC
d_call: TRBD1
cdr3_length: 15
j_call: TRBJ1-2
clone_size: -
v_call: TRBV10-3

cdr3_aa: CASSFHGGTETQYF
cdr3_nt: TGTGCCAGCAGCTTCCACGGGGGGACGGAGACCCAGTACTTC
d_call: TRBD2
cdr3_length: 14
j_call: TRBJ2-5
clone_size: -
v_call: TRBV11-2

cdr3_aa: CASILAGPAYNEQFF
cdr3_nt: TGTGCCAGCATCCTAGCGGGGCCTGCCTACAATGAGCAGTTCTTC
d_call: TRBD2
cdr3_length: 15
j_call: TRBJ2-1
clone_size: few
v_call: TRBV7-2

cdr3_aa: CASSPRGVLADTQYF
cdr3_nt: TGTGCCAGCAGCCCGCGGGGTGTCCTTGCAGATACGCAGTATTTT
d_call: -
cdr3_length: 15
j_call: TRBJ2-3
clone_size: -
v_call: TRBV11-2

cdr3_aa: CASITGNGYTF
cdr3_nt: TGTGCCAGCATAACAGGGAATGGCTACACCTTC
d_call: -
cdr3_length: 11
j_call: TRBJ1-2
clone_size: -
v_call: TRBV28

cdr3_aa: CASSYSIQGQANTGELFF
cdr3_nt: TGTGCCAGCAGTTACTCGATCCAGGGCCAAGCGAACACCGGGGAGCTGTTTTTT
d_call: -
cdr3_length: 18
j_call: TRBJ2-2
clone_size: -
v_call: TRBV6-2/TRBV6-3

cdr3_aa: CASGQGLGYTF
cdr3_nt: TGTGCCAGCGGACAGGGCCTCGGCTACACCTTC
d_call: TRBD1
cdr3_length: 11
j_call: TRBJ1-2
clone_size: -
v_call: TRBV12-3/TRBV12-4

cdr3_aa: CASTLSGTDTQYF
cdr3_nt: TGTGCCAGCACCCTTAGCGGCACAGATACGCAGTATTTT
d_call: -
cdr3_length: 13
j_call: TRBJ2-3
clone_size: -
v_call: TRBV28

cdr3_aa: CASSSDSALDYGYTF
cdr3_nt: TGTGCCAGCAGTTCCGACAGCGCCTTGGACTATGGCTACACCTTC
d_call: -
cdr3_length: 15
j_call: TRBJ1-2
clone_size: -
v_call: TRBV28

cdr3_aa: CASRVPYGLAVSTDTQYF
cdr3_nt: TGTGCCAGCAGAGTCCCCTACGGACTAGCGGTTAGCACAGATACGCAGTATTTT
d_call: TRBD2
cdr3_length: 18
j_call: TRBJ2-3
clone_size: -
v_call: TRBV6-4

cdr3_aa: CAWSGGALDTIYF
cdr3_nt: TGTGCCTGGAGTGGCGGAGCCTTGGACACCATATATTTT
d_call: -
cdr3_length: 13
j_call: TRBJ1-3
clone_size: -
v_call: TRBV30

cdr3_aa: CASSSVRGLVNSPLHF
cdr3_nt: TGTGCCAGCAGTTCGGTTAGGGGGCTAGTTAATTCACCCCTCCACTTT
d_call: TRBD1
cdr3_length: 16
j_call: TRBJ1-6
clone_size: -
v_call: TRBV28